This T cell receptor (beta chain) was found in a study of identical twins. Study-wide findings and caveats: Fewer insertions were carried by abundant cord blood beta clonotypes, but none was seen in memory repertoires.

One entry per CDR3 protein, called by TCRdb with MiXCR from the 5' RACE reads. The repertoire holds about 550,000 distinct CDR3 sequences, with about a fifth as singletons. This clonotype was observed a handful of times. Its antigen is undetermined. These same data were also listed under a study on yellow fever vaccine responses in identical twins. That paper adds: Twins' vaccine T cell responses were reported to seem partly convergent and partly personalized.

Input material: CD4+ T cells sorted from blood. The sequence was obtained from a woman between 18 and 29 years old in good health.

The CDR3 sequence: CASSSSRGGKNIQYF. The CDR3 region has the DNA TGTGCCAGCAGCTCCTCGAGAGGGGGAAAAAACATTCAGTACTTC. The gene calls are TRBV7-8 and TRBJ2-4; TRBD1 might be the D (6 bases). This CDR3 comprises 15 residues. Per germline, CDR1 SGHVS and CDR2 FQNEAQ. V lost 4 bases, J lost 4 bases, and 14 bases lay in between.